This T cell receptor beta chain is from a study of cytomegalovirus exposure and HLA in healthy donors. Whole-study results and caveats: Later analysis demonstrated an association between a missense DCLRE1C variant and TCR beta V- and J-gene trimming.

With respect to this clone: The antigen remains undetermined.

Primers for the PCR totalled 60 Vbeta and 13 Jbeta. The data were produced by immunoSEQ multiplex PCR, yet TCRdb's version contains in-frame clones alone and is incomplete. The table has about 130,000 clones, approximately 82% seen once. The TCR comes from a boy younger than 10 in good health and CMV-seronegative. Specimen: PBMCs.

CDR3 sequence reads: CASSDSHLTDTQYF. For the CDR3, the DNA is TGTGCCAGCAGTGACTCGCACTTAACAGATACGCAGTATTTT. The chain has TRBV6-4 and TRBJ2-3, with D hard to call. CDR1 MRHNA and CDR2 SNTAGT come from the germline V gene. There are 14 residues in the CDR3. V was shortened by 0 bases and J by 3 bases, with 7 bases between the two germline ends.